The 30 T cell receptor beta chains below come from one sample, sequenced in a study of PD-1 blockade in classical Hodgkin lymphoma. Relapse was seen in all patients after autologous stem cell transplantation, and brentuximab vedotin exposure was variable. Using immunoSEQ multiplex PCR, the repertoire was profiled, and TCRdb retains in-frame clones only, with some absent. The table shows 55,000 to 75,000 clones, with about two thirds occurring only once. The input for sequencing was peripheral blood mononuclear cells (PBMCs), taken before the second cycle of nivolumab. The receptors were gathered from a human donor with classical Hodgkin lymphoma.

The V gene is TRBV4-1, the J gene TRBJ2-7, with D tentatively TRBD2 (6 bases). This CDR3 has 17 amino acids. Germline V gene lookup returns CDR1 MGHRA and CDR2 YSYEKL. V was shortened by 0 bases and J by 5 bases, with 20 bases between the two germline ends. The CDR3 DNA reads as TGCGCCAGCAGCCAAGAACGTTATACTAGCCCGTGGGACGAGCAGTACTTC. Translated: CASSQERYTSPWDEQYF.

This clone was picked up one time. The chain is built from TRBV10-2 and TRBJ1-2; 8 positions match TRBD1. V lost 3 bases, J lost 3 bases, and 3 bases stayed unmatched. Germline V gene data show CDR1 as WSHSY and CDR2 as SAAADI. The length of the CDR3 is 14 residues. The CDR3 DNA sequence: TGCGCCAGCAGTGAACCAGGGGGCCACTATGGCTACACCTTC. Its translation is CASSEPGGHYGYTF.

This rearrangement joins TRBV5-1 to TRBJ1-4; D uncertain. Germline values: CDR1 SGHRS, CDR2 YFSETQ. Trimming took off 0 bases at V and 4 bases at J, with 7 bases between the two ends. The CDR3 spans 14 residues. In DNA, the CDR3 is TGCGCCAGCAGCTTGGACGGACTTAATGAAAAACTGTTTTTT. It encodes CASSLDGLNEKLFF.

The chain combines TRBV19 with TRBJ1-2, with D possibly TRBD1 on 5 matching bases. The germline CDR1 and CDR2 sequences are LNHDA and SQIVND (reference sequence). V dropped 4 bases and J dropped 4 bases, with 19 bases sitting between them. CDR3 size: 16 residues. The chain's CDR3 is CASSTPTGGWTYGYTF. The CDR3 coding sequence is TGTGCCAGTAGTACCCCTACCGGGGGATGGACCTATGGCTACACCTTC.

The J gene is TRBJ2-2, the V gene TRBV10-3; TRBD1 or TRBD2 may be the D gene (5 bases each). This CDR3 spans 12 amino acids. V lost 10 bases to trimming and J lost 5 bases, with 11 bases between them. CDR1 and CDR2 from the germline V gene are ENHRY and SYGVKD. CDR3 loop: CATRGSTGELFF. The CDR3 nucleotides read TGTGCCACCCGGGGCTCTACCGGGGAGCTGTTTTTT.

Only a few counts were recorded for this clone. The V and J genes are TRBV18 and TRBJ1-2; D perhaps matches TRBD1 (5 bases). V lost 6 bases, J lost 4 bases, and 12 bases lay in between. Germline assignment: CDR1 KGHSH and CDR2 LQKENI. The CDR3 extends over 13 amino acids. The CDR3 protein is CASSSGGTYGYTF. The CDR3 bases are TGTGCCAGCTCTTCCGGAGGGACCTATGGCTACACCTTC.

J is TRBJ1-1 and V is TRBV4-2; D is ambiguous. Deletions cut 4 bases from V and 2 bases from J, with 5 bases between. The CDR3 is made up of 12 amino acids. Germline values: CDR1 LGHNA, CDR2 YNFKEQ. In DNA, the CDR3 is TGTGCCAGCAGCCGACAAAACACTGAAGCTTTCTTT. It translates to CASSRQNTEAFF.

V usage is TRBV5-1 and J usage is TRBJ2-3; a weak D match, TRBD2 (6 bases). The CDR3 consists of 17 residues. Germline V gene sequence: CDR1 SGHRS, CDR2 YFSETQ. The V end lost 2 bases, the J end lost 3 bases, and 19 bases lay between the germline ends. The CDR3 is CASSFGYGGSSTDTQYF. The CDR3 DNA reads TGCGCCAGCAGCTTTGGATATGGGGGGAGCAGTACAGATACGCAGTATTTT.

V is TRBV6-5 and J is TRBJ1-1, with a tentative D call TRBD1 (5 bases). The CDR3 loop spans 13 amino acids. The V end was cut by 7 bases, the J end by 4 bases, with 13 bases between. CDR1 is MNHEY, CDR2 SVGAGI, per germline. CDR3 region: CASTDLGGTEAFF. The CDR3 DNA follows: TGTGCCAGCACCGACCTTGGGGGCACTGAAGCTTTCTTT.

The rearrangement joins TRBV5-6 to TRBJ1-1, with D possibly matching TRBD1 (5 bases). CDR1 is SGHDT, CDR2 YYEEEE, per germline. The CDR3 loop spans 14 amino acids. V lost 4 bases, J lost 8 bases, and 18 bases lay in between. CDR3 in DNA: TGTGCCAGCAGCCTCGGGGGATGGCAGGGAGAAGCTTTCTTT. Encoded protein: CASSLGGWQGEAFF.

The rearrangement uses TRBV19 and TRBJ1-1; no firm D call. The CDR3 is 18 residues long. The V gene lost 2 bases and the J gene lost 5 bases, with 24 bases spanning the gap. From germline, CDR1 is LNHDA and CDR2 SQIVND (reference sequence). In DNA, the CDR3 is TGTGCCAGTAGTATATTGTGGAGTCGAAAATCGGTCCGTACTGAAGCTTTCTTT. Its protein is CASSILWSRKSVRTEAFF.

This chain links TRBV5-6 with TRBJ2-4; TRBD2 matches at 12 bases. The germline CDR1 and CDR2 sequences are SGHDT and YYEEEE. V was pared by 3 bases and J by 3 bases, with 13 bases of the junction left unmatched. The CDR3 runs to 19 residues. The CDR3 DNA reads TGTGCCAGCAGCTACCTAGGGCTAGCGGGAGGGAAGTTCAAAAACATTCAGTACTTC. Amino acid sequence: CASSYLGLAGGKFKNIQYF.

As regards this clone: The identical CDR3 is also encoded by other nucleotide sequences in the sample. This chain links TRBV20-1 with TRBJ2-5; D ambiguous. The CDR3 contains 11 residues. V lost 0 bases and J lost 2, with 1 base in between. Germline assignment: CDR1 DFQATT and CDR2 SNEGSKA (reference sequence). CDR3 loop: CSARDQETQYF. The CDR3 coding sequence is TGCAGTGCTAGAGATCAAGAGACCCAGTACTTC.

The chain couples TRBV5-1 to TRBJ2-5; 9 bases are a match to TRBD1. Germline CDR1 and CDR2: SGHRS and YFSETQ. The V segment lost 7 bases and the J segment 5 bases; nucleotides outside the gene matches: 12. The CDR3 is 15 amino acids. DNA for the CDR3: TGCGCCAGCGGGACACAGGGGGCACCGGGGGAGACCCAGTACTTC. Its protein product is CASGTQGAPGETQYF.

The genes are TRBV19 and TRBJ1-4; TRBD1 agrees at 11 bases. The germline CDR1 and CDR2 sequences are LNHDA and SQIVND (reference sequence). CDR3 length: 15 amino acids. V shed 10 bases and J 8 bases; nucleotides not matched to a gene: 12. DNA for the CDR3: TGTGCCACCGCGGCCTCCTGGGACAGGGGGGAAAAACTGTTTTTT. Protein: CATAASWDRGEKLFF.

Note on this clone: One junction end disagrees with the germline gene, perhaps due to a read error. The rearrangement uses TRBV5-3 and TRBJ2-2, with D perhaps matching TRBD2 (6 bases). TRBV5-3 is classed as an ORF, of uncertain function. This CDR3 spans 13 amino acids. CDR3 sequence (DNA): TGTGCCAGCAGCTTGGCGGGGAATAGGGAGCTGTTTTTT. This sequence encodes CASSLAGNRELFF.

The chain joins TRBV13 to TRBJ2-1; D is unresolved. The CDR3 runs 12 residues. Germline V gene sequence: CDR1 PRHDT, CDR2 FYEKMQ (reference sequence). V was pared by 3 bases and J by 3 bases, with 3 bases between. CDR3 residues: CASSFGYNEQFF. CDR3 sequence (DNA): TGTGCCAGCAGCTTCGGCTACAATGAGCAGTTCTTC.

J is TRBJ2-7 and V is TRBV27; 8 bases are a match to TRBD2. The germline V gene encodes CDR1 MNHEY and CDR2 SMNVEV (reference sequence). CDR3 size: 13 residues. The trim removed 6 bases at V and 5 bases at J, leaving 6 bases unmatched. CDR3 sequence reads: CASSAAGGHEQYF. In DNA, the CDR3 is TGTGCCAGCAGCGCTGCGGGAGGCCACGAGCAGTACTTC.

This clone was seen only a few times. The chain has TRBV7-9 and TRBJ2-7, with 7 bases lining up with TRBD1. Germline V lookup: CDR1 SEHNR, CDR2 FQNEAQ (reference sequence). CDR3 length equals 15 residues. Trimming at V came to 5 bases and at J to 0 bases, leaving 7 bases not matched to a gene. CDR3 DNA: TGTGCCAGCAGCCCCCAGGGGGTCCACTCCTACGAGCAGTACTTC. Amino acids: CASSPQGVHSYEQYF.

This chain uses TRBV7-3 with TRBJ1-4, with a weak D call TRBD1 (5 bases). Germline V gene lookup returns CDR1 SGHTA and CDR2 FQGTGA. Trimming removed 4 bases at V and 0 bases at J, with 12 bases between. The CDR3 loop spans 16 amino acids. The CDR3 sequence is CASSWVKGPTNEKLFF. The CDR3 nucleotides read TGTGCCAGCAGCTGGGTGAAGGGGCCAACTAATGAAAAACTGTTTTTT.

The V call is TRBV6-1, the J call TRBJ2-5; 7 bases are shared with TRBD2. The V and J ends lost 8 bases and 1 base, in that order; junction bases with no gene match: 7. CDR3 length equals 14 residues. CDR1 is MNHNS, CDR2 SASEGT, per germline. The CDR3 is CASSLSGSQETQYF. CDR3 bases: TGTGCCAGCTCCCTTAGCGGGTCCCAAGAGACCCAGTACTTC.

V usage is TRBV10-2 and J usage is TRBJ2-7; perhaps D is TRBD1 or TRBD2 (5 bases each). From germline, CDR1 is WSHSY and CDR2 SAAADI. There are 16 residues in the CDR3. V was clipped by 2 bases and J by 3 bases, with 17 bases between them. The CDR3 loop is CASSEGTGTENYEQYF. CDR3 DNA sequence: TGCGCCAGCAGTGAGGGCACCGGGACCGAGAACTACGAGCAGTACTTC.

The chain combines TRBV27 with TRBJ2-3, with a tentative D call TRBD2 (5 bases). The CDR3 length is 15 residues. Germline values: CDR1 MNHEY, CDR2 SMNVEV (reference sequence). With 5 bases removed from V and 4 bases from J, the gap between germline ends came to 16 bases. The CDR3 loop is CASSPNPGMADTQYF. CDR3 nucleotides: TGTGCCAGCAGTCCAAACCCGGGGATGGCAGATACGCAGTATTTT.

The sample holds one count of this clone. This chain uses TRBV6-5 with TRBJ2-7; D is possibly TRBD1 or TRBD2 (6 bases each). The germline V gene has CDR1 MNHEY and CDR2 SVGAGI. The CDR3 contains 14 residues. Deletions cut 0 bases from V and 2 bases from J, with 8 bases between. CDR3 amino acids: CASSYSRGPYEQYF. DNA for the CDR3: TGTGCCAGCAGTTACTCCCGGGGGCCCTACGAGCAGTACTTC.

CDR3 sequence reads: CASSSPSGNSGETQYF. The CDR3 DNA reads TGTGCCAGCAGTTCCCCTAGCGGGAACTCGGGGGAGACCCAGTACTTC. V usage is TRBV28 and J usage is TRBJ2-5; 9 bases are a match to TRBD2. V shed 4 bases, J shed 5 bases, and the junction held 11 bases outside the gene matches. This CDR3 comprises 16 residues. CDR1 is MDHEN, CDR2 SYDVKM, per germline.

The sample holds a few counts of this clone. The chain employs TRBV29-1 and TRBJ1-2; a possible D gene is TRBD1 (6 bases). Germline CDR1 reads SQVTM; CDR2 reads ANQGSEA. Trimming pared 5 bases from V and 4 bases from J, leaving 8 bases between. The CDR3 runs to 11 residues. CDR3 sequence (DNA): TGCAGCGTTAAGACAGGCTATGGCTACACCTTC. Encoded protein: CSVKTGYGYTF.

This clone was seen ten or more times. The chain uses TRBV28 and TRBJ1-2; 9 bases map to TRBD1. The CDR3 length is 13 residues. Per germline, CDR1 MDHEN and CDR2 SYDVKM. Trimming removed 5 bases from V and 7 bases from J; junction bases left unmatched: 5. The CDR3 is CASSRTGVFGYTF. DNA of the CDR3: TGTGCCAGCAGTCGGACAGGGGTGTTTGGCTACACCTTC.

This rearrangement joins TRBV7-3 to TRBJ1-2, with D unresolved. This CDR3 has 15 residues. Germline V gene lookup returns CDR1 SGHTA and CDR2 FQGTGA. Trimming took 5 bases from V and 3 from J, leaving 16 bases between them. The CDR3 here is CASSPMMGSHYGYTF. Here the CDR3 DNA reads TGTGCCAGCAGCCCGATGATGGGGTCCCACTATGGCTACACCTTC.

The CDR3 spells CASTMSIGGTEAFF. The CDR3 nucleotides read TGTGCCAGCACCATGAGTATCGGAGGCACTGAAGCTTTCTTT. The rearrangement uses TRBV11-2 and TRBJ1-1; D not certain. The CDR3 has 14 residues. Trimming took off 7 bases at V and 4 bases at J, with 16 bases between the two ends. CDR1 SGHAT and CDR2 FQNNGV come from the germline V gene. Together with reference TRBV11-2 and TRBJ1-1, the CDR3 gives the full variable domain: EAGVAQSPRYKIIEKRQSVAFWCNPISGHATLYWYQQILGQGPKLLIQFQNNGVVDDSQLPKDRFSAERLKGVDSTLKIQPAKLEDSAVYLCASTMSIGGTEAFFGQGTRLTVV.

This clone has only a few counts. The chain carries TRBV5-1 and TRBJ1-3, with D possibly being TRBD1 (5 bases). This CDR3 comprises 14 residues. CDR1 and CDR2 from the germline V gene are SGHRS and YFSETQ. The germline V and J ends were trimmed by 4 bases and 4 bases, with 12 bases remaining between them. Written as DNA, the CDR3 is TGCGCCAGCAGCCTCGGGACGGGAGGAAACACCATATATTTT. Protein product: CASSLGTGGNTIYF. Together with reference TRBV5-1 and TRBJ1-3, the CDR3 gives the full variable domain: KAGVTQTPRYLIKTRGQQVTLSCSPISGHRSVSWYQQTPGQGLQFLFEYFSETQRNKGNFPGRFSGRQFSNSRSEMNVSTLELGDSALYLCASSLGTGGNTIYFGEGSWLTVV.